The 27 T cell receptor beta chains below all came from one sample that was sequenced in a study of T cell responses to AZD1222 COVID-19 vaccine. Assay used: immunoSEQ multiplex PCR; TCRdb lists only in-frame clones, some missing. The data contain approximately 170,000 clones, around 93% of them singletons. Here the sequenced sample was peripheral blood, taken on day 0 of AZD1222 vaccination. These receptors were obtained from an adult in good health.

The rearrangement uses TRBV4-1 and TRBJ2-7; 10 bases are a match to TRBD2. Unmatched junction bases numbered 23, after V lost 4 bases and J lost 2 bases. Germline values: CDR1 MGHRA, CDR2 YSYEKL. CDR3 length equals 21 residues. Written as DNA, the CDR3 is TGCGCCAGCAGCCCGTCCGCCCTGGGTACTAGCGGGGCCCAAGGCACCTACGAGCAGTACTTC. This codes for CASSPSALGTSGAQGTYEQYF.

The J gene is TRBJ2-7, the V gene TRBV12-3 or TRBV12-4; D is uncertain. CDR3 length: 13 residues. Trimming removed 1 base from V and 0 bases from J, with 4 bases in between. CDR3 region: CASSLGSSYEQYF. The DNA of the CDR3 is TGTGCCAGCAGTTTAGGCAGCTCCTACGAGCAGTACTTC.

Concerning this clone: This sample also contains other DNA sequences that code for the same CDR3. This chain connects TRBV3-1 (or the pseudogene TRBV3-2) to TRBJ2-7; weak D call: TRBD1 (5 bases). The length of the CDR3 is 12 residues. The germline CDR1 and CDR2 sequences are LGHDT and YNNKEL (reference sequence). The ends were cut back, 4 bases at V and 3 bases at J, with 7 bases in the middle. CDR3 protein: CASSRDSYEQYF. The CDR3 DNA follows: TGTGCCAGCAGCCGTGACAGCTACGAGCAGTACTTC.

The genes are TRBV6-5 and TRBJ2-1; the D call may be TRBD1 or TRBD2 (6 bases each). CDR3 size: 13 residues. V lost 7 bases and J lost 8, with 15 bases in between. Germline-derived CDR1 and CDR2 are MNHEY and SVGAGI. CDR3 sequence: CASTRSRGDEQFF. As DNA, the CDR3 is TGTGCCAGCACCCGGTCAAGGGGGGATGAGCAGTTCTTC.

V and J are TRBV6-1 and TRBJ1-4, with D perhaps matching TRBD1 (6 bases). Germline CDR1 and CDR2: MNHNS and SASEGT. CDR3 length equals 17 residues. Trimming pared 4 bases from V and 0 bases from J, leaving 15 bases between. CDR3 DNA: TGTGCCAGCAGTGCCAACAGGGCGAGGGCAACTAATGAAAAACTGTTTTTT. It is translated as CASSANRARATNEKLFF.

This rearrangement joins TRBV28 to TRBJ2-1; D is ambiguous. V gave up 10 bases and J gave up 7 bases, with 14 bases separating them. The germline CDR1 and CDR2 sequences are MDHEN and SYDVKM. The CDR3 consists of 12 residues. CDR3 sequence reads: CATQEVTNEQFF. The CDR3, as DNA: TGTGCCACCCAAGAGGTGACAAATGAGCAGTTCTTC.

This clone has only one observation. This chain uses TRBV7-9 with TRBJ1-3; D not certain. From germline, CDR1 is SEHNR and CDR2 FQNEAQ (reference sequence). Trimming stripped 5 bases from V and 4 bases from J, with 12 bases between. CDR3 length equals 14 residues. The CDR3 DNA follows: TGTGCCAGCAGCCAAGGGTTATCGGGAAACACCATATATTTT. Amino acid sequence: CASSQGLSGNTIYF.

The CDR3 DNA reads TGTGCCAGCAGCGTGACTAGCGGGAGGGTAGATGAGCAGTTCTTC. It codes for CASSVTSGRVDEQFF. V gene TRBV25-1 combines with J gene TRBJ2-1; TRBD2 aligns across 14 bases. Per germline, CDR1 MGHDK and CDR2 SYGVNS. The V segment lost 6 bases and the J segment 8 bases; nucleotides outside the gene matches: 6. The CDR3 length is 15 residues.

The V and J genes are TRBV7-3 and TRBJ2-7, with TRBD1 as a possible D gene (5 bases). The germline V and J ends were trimmed by 0 bases and 1 base, with 10 bases remaining between them. This CDR3 has 15 residues. Germline assignment: CDR1 SGHTA and CDR2 FQGTGA. The CDR3 DNA reads as TGTGCCAGCAGCTTAACCCCTACAGGTTCCTACGAGCAGTACTTC. This encodes CASSLTPTGSYEQYF.

V usage is TRBV7-3 and J usage is TRBJ2-1; weak D call: TRBD2 (5 bases). V lost 1 base to trimming and J lost 6 bases, with 7 bases between them. The CDR3 sequence is 13 residues long. The germline CDR1 and CDR2 sequences are SGHTA and FQGTGA. CDR3 loop: CASSLIGGNEQFF. As DNA, the CDR3 is TGTGCCAGCAGCTTAATTGGAGGCAATGAGCAGTTCTTC.

The chain has TRBV23-1 and TRBJ1-1; tentatively, D is TRBD1 (5 bases). TRBV23-1 is an open reading frame whose function is uncertain. The germline V and J ends were trimmed by 11 bases and 0 bases, with 16 bases remaining between them. The CDR3 contains 14 residues. The CDR3 protein is CAPSGRGLNTEAFF. CDR3 bases: TGCGCCCCCTCCGGGAGGGGCCTGAACACTGAAGCTTTCTTT.

The chain combines TRBV19 with TRBJ2-1; 12 nucleotides match TRBD2. The CDR3 length is 17 residues. J was trimmed by 5 bases and V by 9 bases; bases with no gene match: 14. Germline values: CDR1 LNHDA, CDR2 SQIVND (reference sequence). The CDR3 DNA reads as TGTGCCAGCTCGAATCGCCGACTAGCGGGAGCCCACAATGAGCAGTTCTTC. It specifies CASSNRRLAGAHNEQFF.

DNA for the CDR3: TGCGCCAGCCGCCTCGGCCTAGCGTACAATGAGCAGTTCTTC. Translated, it gives CASRLGLAYNEQFF. The V gene is TRBV5-1, the J gene TRBJ2-1, with a possible D match to TRBD2 (6 bases). Trimming stripped 7 bases from V and 4 bases from J, with 15 bases between. In germline, CDR1 is SGHRS, CDR2 YFSETQ. This CDR3 spans 14 amino acids. Looking up the rest from reference TRBV5-1 and TRBJ2-1 gives the full variable domain: KAGVTQTPRYLIKTRGQQVTLSCSPISGHRSVSWYQQTPGQGLQFLFEYFSETQRNKGNFPGRFSGRQFSNSRSEMNVSTLELGDSALYLCASRLGLAYNEQFFGPGTRLTVL.

CDR3 bases: TGTGCCAGTACCGACAGGGGAATGGGTCAGCCCCAGCATTTT. Translation gives CASTDRGMGQPQHF. This chain links TRBV19 with TRBJ1-5, with 8 bases lining up with TRBD1. The germline V gene encodes CDR1 LNHDA and CDR2 SQIVND (reference sequence). V was clipped by 7 bases and J by 6 bases; unmatched bases: 8. This CDR3 comprises 14 residues.

This chain joins TRBV11-3 and TRBJ2-3; D is possibly TRBD2 (5 bases). Germline CDR1 and CDR2: SGHNT and YENEEA. This CDR3 is 16 amino acids long. V lost 2 bases and J lost 3, with 15 bases in between. The DNA of the CDR3 is TGTGCCAGCAGCTTACGAACGGCAGCGGCTACAGATACGCAGTATTTT. It is translated as CASSLRTAAATDTQYF.

The V gene is TRBV4-1, the J gene TRBJ2-3; a possible D gene is TRBD2 (6 bases). The ends were cut back, 1 base at V and 3 bases at J, with 8 bases in the middle. Germline V lookup: CDR1 MGHRA, CDR2 YSYEKL. There are 14 residues in the CDR3. This chain's CDR3 is CASSQVAGTDTQYF. The CDR3 DNA sequence: TGCGCCAGCAGCCAAGTGGCGGGGACAGATACGCAGTATTTT.

The rearrangement links TRBV30 to TRBJ1-6; D is uncertain. Germline V gene lookup returns CDR1 GTSNPN and CDR2 SVGIG (reference sequence). Trimming left V 5 bases short and J 11 bases short, with 7 bases between. CDR3 length: 10 amino acids. CDR3 sequence reads: CAWGPAPLHF. As DNA, the CDR3 is TGTGCCTGGGGGCCAGCACCCCTCCACTTT. The full variable domain, with the rest looked up from reference TRBV30 and TRBJ1-6, is SQTIHQWPATLVQPVGSPLSLECTVEGTSNPNLYWYRQAAGRGLQLLFYSVGIGQISSEVPQNLSASRPQDRQFILSSKKLLLSDSGFYLCAWGPAPLHFGNGTRLTVT.

CDR3 nucleotides: TGTGCCAGCAGCCTGTCTGCGGACAGGGGTAACACTGAAGCTTTCTTT. It specifies CASSLSADRGNTEAFF. The chain links TRBV5-5 to TRBJ1-1, with TRBD1 matching 9 bases. After removal of 4 bases from V and 2 bases from J, the junction contained 9 bases not matched to a gene. CDR1 is SGHKS and CDR2 is YYEKEE in the germline V gene (reference sequence). This CDR3 spans 16 amino acids.

This clone was seen a few times. The chain employs TRBV19 and TRBJ1-5; 7 bases are shared with TRBD1. Germline values: CDR1 LNHDA, CDR2 SQIVND (reference sequence). J was trimmed by 1 base and V by 5 bases; bases with no gene match: 14. This CDR3 contains 18 residues. In nucleotides, the CDR3 is TGTGCCAGTAGTCCGAACCAACCTTTCAGGGGGAGCAATCAGCCCCAGCATTTT. It is translated as CASSPNQPFRGSNQPQHF.

The rearrangement uses TRBV4-1 and TRBJ1-2; D is ambiguous. Trimming took off 0 bases at V and 0 bases at J, with 14 bases between the two ends. CDR1 is MGHRA and CDR2 is YSYEKL in the germline V gene. The CDR3 runs to 17 residues. The CDR3 sequence: CASSQDVAATTNYGYTF. In DNA, the CDR3 is TGCGCCAGCAGCCAAGATGTGGCAGCCACCACTAACTATGGCTACACCTTC.

This chain links TRBV3-1 (or the pseudogene TRBV3-2) with TRBJ2-2; 11 bases match TRBD2. The length of the CDR3 is 15 residues. Per germline, CDR1 LGHDT and CDR2 YNNKEL (reference sequence). The junction had 3 bases not matched to a gene; V was cut back by 3 bases and J by 6 bases. The CDR3: CASSHLAGGPGELFF. The DNA for the CDR3 is TGTGCCAGCAGCCACCTAGCGGGAGGACCCGGGGAGCTGTTTTTT.

The chain recombines TRBV7-6 with TRBJ2-2; possibly TRBD2 for D (6 bases). CDR1 and CDR2 from the germline V gene are SGHVS and FNYEAQ. The V and J ends lost 0 bases and 6 bases respectively, with 11 bases between them. This CDR3 has 15 amino acids. In DNA, the CDR3 is TGTGCCAGCAGCTTAGCCGGGAGTAGCGCCGGGGAGCTGTTTTTT. It encodes CASSLAGSSAGELFF.

This clone was observed a few times. The chain recombines TRBV19 with TRBJ2-7; 7 nucleotides agree with TRBD1. Germline CDR1 is LNHDA and CDR2 is SQIVND (reference sequence). After removal of 5 bases from V and 6 bases from J, the junction contained 7 bases not matched to a gene. This CDR3 has 13 amino acids. The CDR3 here is CASSRDSLLEQYF. The CDR3 DNA follows: TGTGCCAGTAGTCGGGACAGTCTCCTCGAGCAGTACTTC.

The chain recombines TRBV28 with TRBJ1-6; 7 bases are a match to TRBD1. The junction had 14 bases not matched to a gene; V was cut back by 3 bases and J by 9 bases. Germline V gives CDR1 MDHEN, CDR2 SYDVKM. The CDR3 sequence is 17 residues long. CDR3 in amino acids: CASSFTRQGAWGSPLHF. For the CDR3, the DNA is TGTGCCAGCAGTTTTACCAGACAGGGAGCCTGGGGTTCACCCCTCCACTTT.

J is TRBJ2-4 and V is TRBV2; D possibly corresponds to TRBD1 (5 bases). Trimming pared 7 bases from V and 1 base from J, leaving 20 bases between. Germline CDR1 reads SNHLY; CDR2 reads FYNNEI. This CDR3 is 17 amino acids long. As DNA, the CDR3 is TGTGCCAGCACCACGACAGCAGGGAATGCGGCCAAAAACATTCAGTACTTC. It is translated as CASTTTAGNAAKNIQYF.

The chain uses TRBV28 and TRBJ1-1; no clear D gene. The V end was cut by 4 bases, the J end by 8 bases, with 11 bases between. CDR1 is MDHEN and CDR2 is SYDVKM in the germline V gene. CDR3 length: 12 residues. The CDR3 region is CASSSNSVEAFF. The CDR3 DNA reads as TGTGCCAGCAGTTCAAATTCCGTCGAAGCTTTCTTT.

The chain combines TRBV27 with TRBJ1-6, with TRBD1 as a possible D gene (5 bases). The CDR3 totals 15 residues. CDR1 and CDR2 from the germline V gene are MNHEY and SMNVEV (reference sequence). Trimming left V 7 bases short and J 6 bases short, with 16 bases between. The CDR3 loop is CASTGGYKGNSPLHF. DNA for the CDR3: TGTGCCAGCACCGGGGGATACAAGGGTAATTCACCCCTCCACTTT.